The next 21 T cell receptor beta chains were all read from a single sample in a study of blood T cell repertoires in COVID-19. Here immunoSEQ multiplex PCR was the method, and the copy in TCRdb shows in-frame clones only, minus some. The profile shows 28,000 or so clones, about nine tenths of them singletons. Sequenced material: peripheral blood. All receptors come from a woman between 50 and 59 years old with active COVID-19.

This clone was detected once. The V call is TRBV6-1, the J call TRBJ2-1; 9 positions agree with TRBD2. Germline V lookup: CDR1 MNHNS, CDR2 SASEGT. The CDR3 extends over 17 amino acids. V was pared by 1 base and J by 7 bases, with 11 bases of the junction left unmatched. The DNA of the CDR3 is TGTGCCAGCAGTGAAGGGGCGACTAGCGGAGGTGGGAATGAGCAGTTCTTC. It encodes CASSEGATSGGGNEQFF.

This clone was detected once. The gene calls are TRBV6-5 and TRBJ2-7; 10 nucleotides line up with TRBD1. CDR1 MNHEY and CDR2 SVGAGI come from the germline V gene. V lost 6 bases and J lost 7; bases outside the gene matches: 6. This CDR3 region has 13 residues. This chain's CDR3 is CASSPTGGREQYF. CDR3 bases: TGTGCCAGCAGCCCGACAGGGGGCCGAGAGCAGTACTTC.

This chain joins TRBV25-1 and TRBJ2-1, with 7 bases aligning to TRBD2. Trimming cost V 3 bases and J 5 bases; bases outside gene matches: 1. Germline lookup yields CDR1 MGHDK and CDR2 SYGVNS. The CDR3 covers 13 residues. CDR3 bases: TGTGCCAGCAGTGAGGCGGGAGACAATGAGCAGTTCTTC. This translates into CASSEAGDNEQFF.

The chain combines TRBV27 with TRBJ2-5, with TRBD2 identical over 14 bases. J lost 1 base, V lost 6 bases, and 10 bases had no gene match. The CDR3 is 18 amino acids. Germline V gives CDR1 MNHEY, CDR2 SMNVEV (reference sequence). DNA for the CDR3: TGTGCCAGCAGCCTCGGGACTAGCGGGAGCGGGGTCCAAGAGACCCAGTACTTC. Its protein product is CASSLGTSGSGVQETQYF.

Here the CDR3 reads CASSEIKIWQGSSYNSPLHF. CDR3 in DNA: TGTGCCAGCAGTGAAATTAAAATTTGGCAGGGGAGTTCCTATAATTCACCCCTCCACTTT. This chain links TRBV6-1 with TRBJ1-6; TRBD1 might be the D (6 bases). Germline V CDR1 and CDR2: MNHNS, SASEGT. V lost 2 bases and J 1 base, leaving 21 bases between the germline ends. The length of the CDR3 is 20 residues.

The V gene is TRBV20-1, the J gene TRBJ2-5, with 9 bases aligning to TRBD2. Per the germline V gene, CDR1 is DFQATT and CDR2 is SNEGSKA (reference sequence). The CDR3 covers 16 residues. J lost 2 bases, V lost 3 bases, and 10 bases had no gene match. CDR3 region: CSASRGTSSLQETQYF. CDR3 nucleotides: TGCAGTGCTAGTAGGGGGACTAGCAGCTTACAAGAGACCCAGTACTTC.

The chain uses TRBV7-8 and TRBJ1-2; D is possibly TRBD1 (6 bases). Between the trimmed V and J ends, which lost 5 bases and 0 bases, there was a span of 13 bases. The length of the CDR3 is 15 residues. The V gene's germline CDR1 is SGHVS and CDR2 FQNEAQ. CDR3 sequence reads: CASSPGQSANYGYTF. The CDR3 DNA reads TGTGCCAGCAGCCCAGGACAGTCCGCTAACTATGGCTACACCTTC.

This clone showed up just once. V usage is TRBV10-3 and J usage is TRBJ2-1, with 8 bases lining up with TRBD2. CDR1 and CDR2 from the germline V gene are ENHRY and SYGVKD. V lost 4 bases, J lost 3 bases, and 2 bases stayed unmatched. The CDR3 runs 14 residues. CDR3 in DNA: TGTGCCATCAGTGGAGCGGGAGACTACAATGAGCAGTTCTTC. Amino acid sequence: CAISGAGDYNEQFF.

This chain joins TRBV2 and TRBJ2-5; D possibly corresponds to TRBD2 (5 bases). Germline lookup yields CDR1 SNHLY and CDR2 FYNNEI. Between the trimmed V and J ends, which lost 7 bases and 6 bases, there was a span of 12 bases. The CDR3 runs to 12 residues. As DNA, the CDR3 is TGTGCCAGCATGAGAGCCGGGAAGACCCAGTACTTC. Protein sequence: CASMRAGKTQYF.

The chain combines TRBV5-1 with TRBJ1-2; 7 nucleotides align to TRBD1. This CDR3 comprises 14 residues. Trimming removed 5 bases from V and 10 bases from J; junction bases left unmatched: 14. Germline CDR1 is SGHRS and CDR2 is YFSETQ. In DNA, the CDR3 is TGCGCCAGCAGAACTAAGGACAGGACCCACGACTACACCTTC. Translation gives CASRTKDRTHDYTF.

This chain uses TRBV7-8 with TRBJ2-1; D possibly corresponds to TRBD2 (7 bases). Looked up from germline, CDR1 is SGHVS and CDR2 is FQNEAQ. The CDR3 sequence is 17 residues long. Trimming cost V 1 base and J 1 base, with 14 bases left between them. The CDR3 loop reads CASSLGYRGASYNEQFF. CDR3 nucleotides: TGTGCCAGCAGCTTAGGGTATCGGGGGGCGTCCTACAATGAGCAGTTCTTC.

The rearrangement joins TRBV5-1 to TRBJ2-1; 7 bases agree with TRBD1. The CDR3 runs 14 residues. V dropped 4 bases and J dropped 4; count of bases not matched to a gene: 5. Germline loops: CDR1 SGHRS, CDR2 YFSETQ. The CDR3 spells CASSIGQEYNEQFF. DNA of the CDR3: TGCGCCAGCAGCATCGGACAGGAGTACAATGAGCAGTTCTTC.

This clone was detected once. This chain links TRBV9 with TRBJ2-3; D is unresolved. V dropped 0 bases and J dropped 6 bases, with 11 bases sitting between them. The V gene's germline CDR1 is SGDLS and CDR2 YYNGEE. The CDR3 runs 14 residues. CDR3 nucleotide sequence: TGTGCCAGCAGCGTAGTAGAGAGGATGGATACGCAGTATTTT. Translating gives CASSVVERMDTQYF.

J is TRBJ2-3 and V is TRBV20-1, with D possibly TRBD2 on 7 matching bases. V shed 6 bases and J shed 1 base, with 17 bases lying between them. The CDR3 is 15 residues long. Germline lookup yields CDR1 DFQATT and CDR2 SNEGSKA (reference sequence). Written as DNA, the CDR3 is TGCAGTGCGAGTGGTGGGCGGGGGCGCACAGATACGCAGTATTTT. It codes for CSASGGRGRTDTQYF.

V gene TRBV5-6 combines with J gene TRBJ2-4; D is undetermined. The CDR3 runs 15 residues. Trimming took off 1 base at V and 3 bases at J, with 11 bases between the two ends. The germline gives CDR1 SGHDT, CDR2 YYEEEE. In DNA, the CDR3 is TGTGCCAGCAGCTTGACCTTGGCGGACAAAAACATTCAGTACTTC. Amino acids: CASSLTLADKNIQYF.

This clone showed up just a few times. The chain has TRBV4-2 and TRBJ1-3, with unresolved D. Germline V lookup: CDR1 LGHNA, CDR2 YNFKEQ. The CDR3 spans 13 residues. V was clipped by 10 bases and J by 0 bases, with 10 bases between them. DNA of the CDR3: TGTGCCATCCGTTCGGTCTCTGGAAACACCATATATTTT. Protein sequence: CAIRSVSGNTIYF.

The CDR3 protein is CASSGRDNSGNTIYF. As DNA, the CDR3 is TGTGCCAGCAGCGGACGGGACAACTCTGGAAACACCATATATTTT. The V and J genes are TRBV9 and TRBJ1-3; D perhaps matches TRBD1 (6 bases). CDR3 size: 15 residues. Germline V lookup: CDR1 SGDLS, CDR2 YYNGEE. The V and J ends lost 3 bases and 0 bases respectively, with 10 bases between them.

The CDR3 DNA follows: TGTGCCAGCAGCTCTACCTCCTACGAGCAGTACTTC. Its translation is CASSSTSYEQYF. This chain connects TRBV5-6 to TRBJ2-7; D not resolved. This CDR3 is 12 amino acids long. Deletions cut 3 bases from V and 0 bases from J, with 4 bases between. Germline V gene sequence: CDR1 SGHDT, CDR2 YYEEEE.

The chain carries TRBV28 and TRBJ1-1; 8 bases are shared with TRBD1. The length of the CDR3 is 15 residues. Germline lookup yields CDR1 MDHEN and CDR2 SYDVKM. Trimming at V came to 5 bases and at J to 7 bases, leaving 12 bases not matched to a gene. The CDR3 protein is CASSDLDRGGGEAFF. CDR3 coding DNA: TGTGCCAGCAGTGACCTTGACAGGGGAGGGGGTGAAGCTTTCTTT.

The V gene is TRBV5-1, the J gene TRBJ2-1; 7 nucleotides agree with TRBD1. There are 13 residues in the CDR3. The germline CDR1 and CDR2 sequences are SGHRS and YFSETQ. J gave up 6 bases and V 4 bases, and 4 bases lay outside the gene matches. CDR3 sequence reads: CASSQQGINEQFF. In nucleotides, the CDR3 is TGCGCCAGCAGCCAACAGGGGATCAATGAGCAGTTCTTC. Full variable domain (remainder filled in from reference TRBV5-1 and TRBJ2-1): KAGVTQTPRYLIKTRGQQVTLSCSPISGHRSVSWYQQTPGQGLQFLFEYFSETQRNKGNFPGRFSGRQFSNSRSEMNVSTLELGDSALYLCASSQQGINEQFFGPGTRLTVL.

In this sample, this clone turned up once. The chain couples TRBV11-2 to TRBJ2-3; D unresolved. This CDR3 contains 14 residues. Germline lookup yields CDR1 SGHAT and CDR2 FQNNGV. The V and J ends lost 4 bases and 2 bases respectively, with 10 bases between them. CDR3 residues: CASSSRQVTDTQYF. Here the CDR3 DNA reads TGTGCCAGCAGCTCCCGACAAGTCACAGATACGCAGTATTTT.